The clone carrying this T cell receptor beta chain was detected ten times or more. No antigen is known for it. MiXCR was run by TCRdb on the reads, yielding one entry per CDR3 protein. The sample has 200,000 to 300,000 distinct CDR3 sequences, approximately 9% seen once. The sample is drawn from a study of T cell repertoires in cytomegalovirus infection. The trim removed 3 bases at V and 6 bases at J, leaving 4 bases unmatched. Germline lookup yields CDR1 SGHVS and CDR2 FQNEAQ. This CDR3 has 14 residues. Study findings and constraints: People with CMV and the relevant HLA were identified by cumulative public TCR beta family frequency.

The rearrangement links TRBV7-8 to TRBJ2-1, with TRBD2 identical over 8 bases. The specimen was PBMCs. This clonotype was obtained from a human donor in good health (CMV status not recorded). Some clones in this sample may be carry-over from other donors' samples. The CDR3 spells CASSLREVPNEQFF. The CDR3 nucleotides read TGTGCCAGCAGCTTGCGGGAGGTCCCCAATGAGCAGTTCTTC.